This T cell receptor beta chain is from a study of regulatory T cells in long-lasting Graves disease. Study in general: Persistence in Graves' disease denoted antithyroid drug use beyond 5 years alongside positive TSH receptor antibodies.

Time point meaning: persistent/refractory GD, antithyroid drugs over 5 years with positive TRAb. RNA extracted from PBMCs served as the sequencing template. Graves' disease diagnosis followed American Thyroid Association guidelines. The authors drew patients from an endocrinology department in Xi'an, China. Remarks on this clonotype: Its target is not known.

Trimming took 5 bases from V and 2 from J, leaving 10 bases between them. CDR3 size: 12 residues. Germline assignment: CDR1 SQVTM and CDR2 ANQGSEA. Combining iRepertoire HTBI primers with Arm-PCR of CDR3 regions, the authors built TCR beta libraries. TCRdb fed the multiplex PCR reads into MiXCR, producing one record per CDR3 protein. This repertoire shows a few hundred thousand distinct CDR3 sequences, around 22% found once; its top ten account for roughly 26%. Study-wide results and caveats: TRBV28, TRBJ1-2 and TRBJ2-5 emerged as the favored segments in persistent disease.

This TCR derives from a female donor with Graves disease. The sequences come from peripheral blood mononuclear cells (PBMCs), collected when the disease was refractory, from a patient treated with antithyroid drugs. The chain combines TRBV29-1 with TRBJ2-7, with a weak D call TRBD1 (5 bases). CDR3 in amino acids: CSVFQGTYEQYF. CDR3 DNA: TGCAGCGTTTTTCAGGGTACCTACGAGCAGTACTTC.